This T cell receptor beta chain was identified in a study of blood T cell repertoires in COVID-19. In the study overall: The cDNA or gDNA used as material had been derived from T cells, B-cell-depleted T cells, or PBMCs.

This CDR3 is built from 14 residues. V was pared by 3 bases and J by 0 bases, with 8 bases between. The V gene's germline CDR1 is SGHAT and CDR2 FQNNGV. Sequenced by immunoSEQ multiplex PCR; TCRdb stores in-frame clones only, minus some. The sample holds about 230,000 clones, roughly four fifths seen once. This sequence joins TRBV11-2 and TRBJ1-1, with no clear D. Sequencing was performed on peripheral blood. This TCR was sampled from a woman in her forties or fifties with acute or convalescent COVID-19. The CDR3 DNA reads TGTGCCAGCAGCTTTTTGACAATGAACACTGAAGCTTTCTTT. This encodes CASSFLTMNTEAFF.